Below are 8 T cell receptor beta chains sequenced from a single sample in a study of T cells after yellow fever vaccination. TCRdb reprocessed the 5' RACE reads via MiXCR and lists one record per CDR3 protein. The sample gives more than 95,000 distinct CDR3 sequences, about 7.4% of which show up once; nearly 2.5% is in the top ten. The material was CD4+ T cells sorted from PBMCs, obtained around 10 days after the first yellow fever vaccination. The receptors here all came from a man younger than 35 who received the YFV17D yellow fever vaccine.

This clonotype was seen ten or more times. The chain uses TRBV20-1 and TRBJ2-3; perhaps TRBD2 as D (6 bases). The V end was cut by 6 bases, the J end by 2 bases, with 9 bases between. Germline V gene sequence: CDR1 DFQATT, CDR2 SNEGSKA (reference sequence). The CDR3 loop spans 12 amino acids. The CDR3 loop reads CSAPDYTDTQYF. The DNA for the CDR3 is TGCAGTGCCCCGGACTACACAGATACGCAGTATTTT.

This clonotype was seen ten or more times. The chain joins TRBV28 to TRBJ2-7; D may be TRBD1 (5 bases). The CDR3 consists of 16 residues. V lost 7 bases and J 6 bases, leaving 25 bases between the germline ends. CDR1 MDHEN and CDR2 SYDVKM come from the germline V gene. CDR3 protein: CASNPPQGRGMGEQYF. The DNA of the CDR3 is TGTGCCAGCAACCCTCCGCAGGGTCGAGGTATGGGCGAGCAGTACTTC.

This clonotype came up many times. The rearrangement uses TRBV10-3 and TRBJ1-1, with TRBD1 identical over 10 bases. Looked up from germline, CDR1 is ENHRY and CDR2 is SYGVKD. V trimming: 8 bases; J trimming: 1 base; junction bases outside the gene matches: 7. CDR3 length: 15 residues. DNA for the CDR3: TGTGCCATCGCCGGGACAGGGGTCAAGAACACTGAAGCTTTCTTT. The encoded protein is CAIAGTGVKNTEAFF.

This clonotype has a count of ten or more. The V and J genes are TRBV18 and TRBJ1-4; 7 bases are shared with TRBD1. V trimming: 6 bases; J trimming: 4 bases; junction bases outside the gene matches: 5. The CDR3 is 14 residues long. Per germline, CDR1 KGHSH and CDR2 LQKENI. Here the CDR3 DNA reads TGTGCCAGCTCTAGGGGGCACGGTAATGAAAAACTGTTTTTT. Its protein is CASSRGHGNEKLFF. The variable domain in full, completed from reference TRBV18 and TRBJ1-4, reads NAGVMQNPRHLVRRRGQEARLRCSPMKGHSHVYWYRQLPEEGLKFMVYLQKENIIDESGMPKERFSAEFPKEGPSILRIQQVVRGDSAAYFCASSRGHGNEKLFFGSGTQLSVL.

This clonotype was observed a few times. This chain connects TRBV7-6 to TRBJ2-6, with TRBD1 matching over 7 bases. The CDR3 loop spans 17 amino acids. With 1 base clipped from V and 1 base from J, the junction kept 4 bases outside the gene matches. Germline V lookup: CDR1 SGHVS, CDR2 FNYEAQ. The CDR3 DNA sequence: TGTGCCAGCAGCTTAGTGGCCAGGGGGTCTGGGGCCAACGTCCTGACTTTC. Its protein is CASSLVARGSGANVLTF.

A word on this clonotype: A read error may explain this, as a much larger clone is one base away. The chain couples TRBV7-2 to TRBJ2-1; the D is unclear. The CDR3 spans 15 residues. Per germline, CDR1 SGHTA and CDR2 FQGNSA. The CDR3 loop is CASSPWQSSYNEEFF. CDR3 coding DNA: TGTGCCAGCAGCCCTTGGCAGAGCTCCTACAATGAGGAGTTCTTC.

Notes on this clonotype: A read error may explain this, as a much larger clone is one base away. V and J are TRBV2 and TRBJ1-1; 8 bases map to TRBD1. The germline gives CDR1 SNHLY, CDR2 FYNNEI. V dropped 3 bases and J dropped 1; count of bases not matched to a gene: 10. CDR3 length: 17 amino acids. The CDR3 sequence: CASSELILGQGNTEAFF. The DNA of the CDR3 is TGTGCCAGCAGTGAGTTAATTCTTGGACAGGGGAACACTGAAGCTTTCTTT. Looking up the rest from reference TRBV2 and TRBJ1-1 gives the full variable domain: EPEVTQTPSHQVTQMGQEVILRCVPISNHLYFYWYRQILGQKVEFLVSFYNNEISEKSEIFDDQFSVERPDGSNFTLKIRSTKLEDSAMYFCASSELILGQGNTEAFFGQGTRLTVV.

Only a few counts were recorded for this clonotype. The CDR3 sequence is CASNNWGFTDTQYF. The CDR3 nucleotides read TGCGCCAGCAACAACTGGGGCTTCACAGATACGCAGTATTTT. V and J are TRBV5-1 and TRBJ2-3; tentative D call: TRBD1 (5 bases). CDR1 and CDR2 (germline): SGHRS, YFSETQ. The CDR3 has 14 amino acids. V gave up 6 bases and J gave up 2 bases, with 13 bases separating them.